These 23 T cell receptor beta chains were sequenced from one sample in a study of blood T cell repertoires in COVID-19. Generated by immunoSEQ multiplex PCR, the TCRdb table keeps only in-frame clones and is missing some. The sample records over 150,000 clones, around nine tenths being singletons. Specimen: peripheral blood. Every receptor here comes from a man between 45 and 60 years old with COVID-19, enrolled during active disease.

V and J are TRBV10-3 and TRBJ2-1, with 8 bases identical to TRBD2. In germline, CDR1 is ENHRY, CDR2 SYGVKD. With 5 bases clipped from V and 0 bases from J, the junction kept 12 bases outside the gene matches. This CDR3 has 18 residues. CDR3 nucleotides: TGTGCCATCAGTAACCCCACCTTAGCGGGAAGCTCCTACAATGAGCAGTTCTTC. Translated, it gives CAISNPTLAGSSYNEQFF.

The V gene is TRBV7-2, the J gene TRBJ2-5; a possible D gene is TRBD1 (6 bases). The CDR3 covers 16 residues. The V gene's germline CDR1 is SGHTA and CDR2 FQGNSA. V lost 1 base and J 4 bases, leaving 16 bases between the germline ends. CDR3 in amino acids: CASSLDGRGYSETQYF. The CDR3 nucleotides are TGTGCCAGCAGCTTAGATGGCAGGGGATATTCAGAGACCCAGTACTTC.

This rearrangement joins TRBV11-3 to TRBJ2-7, with TRBD1 identical over 7 bases. CDR3 length: 15 amino acids. V lost 5 bases, J lost 4 bases, and 11 bases stayed unmatched. CDR1 SGHNT and CDR2 YENEEA come from the germline V gene. CDR3 bases: TGTGCCAGCAGCCAAGGACAGGTGGGACCTTACGAGCAGTACTTC. Protein: CASSQGQVGPYEQYF.

V and J are TRBV15 and TRBJ1-3, with no clear D. The germline V gene encodes CDR1 LNHNV and CDR2 YYDKDF (reference sequence). This CDR3 comprises 17 residues. With 1 base removed from V and 2 bases from J, the gap between germline ends came to 15 bases. The CDR3, as DNA: TGTGCCACCAGCAGAGGAACGACTCAAGACCCTGGAAACACCATATATTTT. It codes for CATSRGTTQDPGNTIYF.

This clone was detected a few times. The chain combines TRBV27 with TRBJ2-6, with D maybe TRBD2 (6 bases). There are 16 residues in the CDR3. V lost 10 bases, J lost 1 base, and 17 bases lay in between. Germline-derived CDR1 and CDR2 are MNHEY and SMNVEV (reference sequence). CDR3 sequence reads: CATRTWRDSGANVLTF. For the CDR3, the DNA is TGTGCCACCAGGACTTGGAGGGATTCTGGGGCCAACGTCCTGACTTTC.

In nucleotides, the CDR3 is TGTGCCAGCAGCGTCATTGGAGGGAATGAGCAGTTCTTC. Translation: CASSVIGGNEQFF. V and J are TRBV9 and TRBJ2-1; weak D call: TRBD2 (6 bases). This CDR3 spans 13 amino acids. Germline lookup yields CDR1 SGDLS and CDR2 YYNGEE. Trimming removed 2 bases at V and 7 bases at J, with 10 bases between.

The genes are TRBV6-2 or TRBV6-3 and TRBJ2-1, with D perhaps matching TRBD2 (6 bases). The CDR3 has 15 amino acids. Per germline, CDR1 MNHEY and CDR2 SVGEGT. The ends were cut back, 2 bases at V and 9 bases at J, with 17 bases in the middle. The CDR3 DNA sequence: TGTGCCAGCAGTTACGGGGTTTCGGTGGGAGGTGAGCAGTTCTTC. Amino acid sequence: CASSYGVSVGGEQFF.

The J gene is TRBJ2-5, the V gene TRBV19; TRBD2 might be the D (5 bases). The CDR3 covers 14 residues. Germline CDR1 reads LNHDA; CDR2 reads SQIVND (reference sequence). With 5 bases removed from V and 3 bases from J, the gap between germline ends came to 13 bases. CDR3 bases: TGTGCCAGTAGTCCGTCCGGGATTAAAGAGACCCAGTACTTC. Encoded protein: CASSPSGIKETQYF.

The CDR3 DNA reads as TGTGCCAGCAGCTTAGCTTCGGTGAACACTGAAGCTTTCTTT. Translating it yields CASSLASVNTEAFF. The V and J genes are TRBV7-2 and TRBJ1-1, with no clear D. CDR3 length: 14 residues. V lost 0 bases and J 0 bases, leaving 5 bases between the germline ends. Germline CDR1 reads SGHTA; CDR2 reads FQGNSA.

The rearrangement joins TRBV18 to TRBJ2-7; TRBD2 aligns across 10 bases. J was trimmed by 2 bases and V by 4 bases; bases with no gene match: 8. Germline loops: CDR1 KGHSH, CDR2 LQKENI. The CDR3 sequence is 16 residues long. The CDR3 nucleotides read TGTGCCAGCTCACTTACTCGGACTAGCGGCGCCTACGAGCAGTACTTC. Its translation is CASSLTRTSGAYEQYF.

This clone was detected many times. V is TRBV4-2 and J is TRBJ1-6, with 8 bases matching TRBD1. This CDR3 is built from 19 residues. V was pared by 3 bases and J by 0 bases, with 10 bases of the junction left unmatched. The germline gives CDR1 LGHNA, CDR2 YNFKEQ. The CDR3 region has the DNA TGTGCCAGCAGCCACGGGCTGCGGGACAGGAGCTCCTATAATTCACCCCTCCACTTT. Its translation: CASSHGLRDRSSYNSPLHF.

The chain joins TRBV11-1 to TRBJ2-5, with 9 bases fitting TRBD1. Germline CDR1 is SGHAT and CDR2 is FQDESV (reference sequence). CDR3 length: 15 amino acids. With 0 bases clipped from V and 8 bases from J, the junction kept 7 bases outside the gene matches. CDR3 in amino acids: CASSLADWDRDTQYF. Written as DNA, the CDR3 is TGTGCCAGCAGCTTAGCGGACTGGGACAGGGACACCCAGTACTTC.

The V gene is TRBV11-2, the J gene TRBJ1-2; maybe TRBD1 (5 bases). Germline CDR1 SGHAT, CDR2 FQNNGV. V was cut by 5 bases and J by 5 bases, with 9 bases left in between. This CDR3 comprises 12 residues. The CDR3 region has the DNA TGTGCCAGCAGCCAGGACACGTATGGCTACACCTTC. This translates into CASSQDTYGYTF.

This rearrangement joins TRBV10-3 to TRBJ2-5; D is possibly TRBD1 (5 bases). The CDR3 is 16 amino acids. Germline V CDR1 and CDR2: ENHRY, SYGVKD. V was trimmed by 0 bases and J by 4 bases, leaving 15 bases between them. CDR3 loop: CAISESAGLGGETQYF. CDR3 DNA sequence: TGTGCCATCAGTGAGTCGGCAGGGCTGGGTGGAGAGACCCAGTACTTC.

This clone was seen a single time. The chain links TRBV25-1 to TRBJ2-1, with TRBD1 matching over 8 bases. This CDR3 contains 15 residues. Losses at the gene ends were 5 bases for V and 7 bases for J; bases not matched to a gene: 10. Germline CDR1 MGHDK, CDR2 SYGVNS. CDR3 sequence (DNA): TGTGCCAGCAGTTCGTCAGGGGGCCCTTGGAATGAGCAGTTCTTC. Translating gives CASSSSGGPWNEQFF.

The rearrangement uses TRBV12-3 or TRBV12-4 and TRBJ2-1, with a tentative D call TRBD1 (6 bases). The V gene lost 6 bases and the J gene lost 15 bases, with 15 bases spanning the gap. The CDR3 totals 11 residues. For the CDR3, the DNA is TGTGCCAGCAGGTCTTCACAGGGTGTGTTCTTC. It is translated as CASRSSQGVFF.

This chain links TRBV6-4 with TRBJ2-5; TRBD2 agrees at 10 bases. After removal of 4 bases from V and 0 bases from J, the junction contained 14 bases not matched to a gene. The CDR3 loop spans 19 amino acids. The germline CDR1 and CDR2 sequences are MRHNA and SNTAGT. CDR3 protein: CASSASFVWLAGDQETQYF. Here the CDR3 DNA reads TGTGCCAGCAGTGCCTCATTCGTGTGGCTAGCGGGGGACCAAGAGACCCAGTACTTC.

The CDR3 region is CASSLGAGGGETQYF. The CDR3 bases are TGCGCCAGCAGCTTGGGAGCGGGAGGAGGGGAGACCCAGTACTTC. The chain is built from TRBV5-1 and TRBJ2-5; 9 bases line up with TRBD2. V lost 0 bases, J lost 5 bases, and 5 bases stayed unmatched. The CDR3 has 15 amino acids. CDR1 and CDR2 from the germline V gene are SGHRS and YFSETQ.

The genes are TRBV12-5 and TRBJ2-7; 8 positions match TRBD1. Looked up from germline, CDR1 is LGHNT and CDR2 is FRNRAP. Trimming removed 4 bases from V and 3 bases from J; junction bases left unmatched: 17. The CDR3 totals 18 residues. The CDR3 is CASGSRAETGANLYEQYF. The CDR3 nucleotides read TGTGCTAGTGGTTCCCGCGCCGAGACAGGGGCTAACCTCTACGAGCAGTACTTC.

This chain connects TRBV18 to TRBJ1-2; 11 nucleotides match TRBD1. The CDR3 totals 15 residues. Germline CDR1 KGHSH, CDR2 LQKENI. V gave up 0 bases and J gave up 6 bases; unmatched junction bases: 3. The CDR3 nucleotides read TGTGCCAGCTCACCACCGGGACAGGGGGATAATGGCTACACCTTC. Its translation: CASSPPGQGDNGYTF.

The chain employs TRBV19 and TRBJ2-7, with 9 positions matching TRBD1. From germline, CDR1 is LNHDA and CDR2 SQIVND (reference sequence). The junction had 12 bases not matched to a gene; V was cut back by 5 bases and J by 4 bases. The CDR3 length is 16 residues. CDR3 DNA: TGTGCCAGTAGTGTACGGGACAGGGCGCTCAATTACGAGCAGTACTTC. It codes for CASSVRDRALNYEQYF.

The chain is built from TRBV28 and TRBJ1-1; D call uncertain. V lost 2 bases and J 2 bases, leaving 9 bases between the germline ends. The germline CDR1 and CDR2 sequences are MDHEN and SYDVKM. This CDR3 has 14 amino acids. The CDR3 DNA is TGTGCCAGCAGTTTAAGCGCAGCCAACACTGAAGCTTTCTTT. Its protein product is CASSLSAANTEAFF.

The V call is TRBV19, the J call TRBJ1-4; 8 bases are a match to TRBD1. The CDR3 spans 15 residues. The trim removed 5 bases at V and 7 bases at J, leaving 9 bases unmatched. From germline, CDR1 is LNHDA and CDR2 SQIVND (reference sequence). CDR3 loop: CASSSTGESSEKLFF. The CDR3, as DNA: TGTGCCAGTAGTTCGACAGGGGAGTCCAGTGAAAAACTGTTTTTT.